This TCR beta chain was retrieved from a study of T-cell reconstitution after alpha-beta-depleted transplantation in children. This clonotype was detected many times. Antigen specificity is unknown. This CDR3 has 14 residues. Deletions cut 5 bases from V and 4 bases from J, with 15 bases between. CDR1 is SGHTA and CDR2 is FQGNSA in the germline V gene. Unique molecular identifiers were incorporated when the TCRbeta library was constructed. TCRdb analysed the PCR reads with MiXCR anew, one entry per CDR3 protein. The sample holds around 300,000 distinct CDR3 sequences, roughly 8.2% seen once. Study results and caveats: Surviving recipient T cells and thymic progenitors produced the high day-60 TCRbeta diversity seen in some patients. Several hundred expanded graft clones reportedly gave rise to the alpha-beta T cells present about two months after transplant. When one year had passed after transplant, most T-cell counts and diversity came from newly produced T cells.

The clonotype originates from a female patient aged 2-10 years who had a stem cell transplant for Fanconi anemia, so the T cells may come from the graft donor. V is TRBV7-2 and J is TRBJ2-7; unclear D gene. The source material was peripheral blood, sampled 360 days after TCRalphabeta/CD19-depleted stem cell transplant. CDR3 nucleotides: TGTGCCAGCAGCGGGTTGGAGTCTTCTTACGAGCAGTACTTC. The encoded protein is CASSGLESSYEQYF.